What follows are 6 T cell receptor beta chains derived from one specimen sequenced in a study of monozygotic twins with inflammatory bowel disease. With the 5' RACE reads reprocessed, TCRdb shows one record per CDR3 protein and no DNA. The listing records about 110,000 distinct CDR3 sequences. What was sequenced was blood. All receptors derive from a human donor with ulcerative colitis or Crohn's disease, or a healthy co-twin of an affected twin (not recorded which).

The chain employs TRBV18 and TRBJ2-6; lacking DNA, the TRBD1 call made by TCRdb goes unchecked. The CDR3 sequence is 17 residues long. The germline CDR1 and CDR2 sequences are KGHSH and LQKENI. CDR3 loop: CASSLQTGGSGANVLTF.

CDR3 sequence reads: CASSIAPPGGNTGELFF. This chain connects TRBV9 to TRBJ2-2; TCRdb's D call, TRBD1, is unchecked because there is no DNA. From germline, CDR1 is SGDLS and CDR2 YYNGEE. This CDR3 comprises 17 residues.

CDR3 protein: CASSLVAYEQFF. The chain joins TRBV5-1 to TRBJ2-1. CDR1 and CDR2 from the germline V gene are SGHRS and YFSETQ. This CDR3 spans 12 amino acids.

This rearrangement joins TRBV7-8 to TRBJ1-5; as DNA is missing, the TRBD1 call by TCRdb cannot be tested. Germline-derived CDR1 and CDR2 are SGHVS and FQNEAQ. The CDR3 consists of 18 residues. This CDR3 is CASSLEIGGGTANQPQHF.

V usage is TRBV6-5 and J usage is TRBJ1-1. CDR1 and CDR2 from the germline V gene are MNHEY and SVGAGI. This CDR3 contains 12 residues. The CDR3 spells CASSRQNTEAFF.

V is TRBV5-1 and J is TRBJ2-5; TCRdb calls TRBD1, which cannot be checked without DNA. The CDR3 loop spans 15 amino acids. Germline V gene data show CDR1 as SGHRS and CDR2 as YFSETQ. The CDR3: CASSGRDRGQETQYF.